The sequence of this TCR beta chain was determined in a study of blood T cells in healthy people across ages. A second 7 to 11 cycle PCR used barcoded and J-beta primers. Using its own MiXCR run on the 5' RACE reads, TCRdb lists one record per CDR3 protein. The sample consists of hundreds of thousands of distinct CDR3 sequences, approximately 21% of them appearing once. Germline CDR1 is MGHDK and CDR2 is SYGVNS. CDR3 length: 15 amino acids. The V segment lost 4 bases and the J segment 4 bases; nucleotides outside the gene matches: 3. Study-wide findings and caveats: Higher diversity and more naive CD4+ cells were features of long-lived donors, compared to aged donors.

Per-sample yields of isolated PBMCs were at least 6 million. Ten or more counts support this clonotype. Its antigen is undetermined. Sequencing was performed on blood. This TCR came from a man aged 65 to 85 in good health. This chain uses TRBV25-1 with TRBJ2-3, with TRBD2 identical over 12 bases. The CDR3 nucleotides are TGTGCCAGCAGTGCTAGCGGGAGGGCCGCAGATACGCAGTATTTT. This codes for CASSASGRAADTQYF.